This TCR beta chain was recorded in a study of T cell repertoires in cytomegalovirus infection. TCRdb fed the reads into MiXCR, producing one record per CDR3 protein. The table has 360,000 or so distinct CDR3 sequences, about 32% seen once. In the case of this clonotype: Its antigen is unidentified.

The CDR3 has 12 residues. V lost 5 bases and J lost 9, with 14 bases in between. Germline V gives CDR1 MNHEY, CDR2 SMNVEV (reference sequence). This clonotype originated in a human donor in good health (CMV status not recorded). Some clones in this sample may be carry-over from other donors' samples. The starting material was cultured PBMCs, obtained from culture after CMV antigen stimulation. This chain uses TRBV27 with TRBJ2-7; D may be TRBD1 (5 bases). The CDR3 nucleotides are TGTGCCAGCAGTCGACCCTTAGGGGCGCAGTACTTC. This translates into CASSRPLGAQYF.